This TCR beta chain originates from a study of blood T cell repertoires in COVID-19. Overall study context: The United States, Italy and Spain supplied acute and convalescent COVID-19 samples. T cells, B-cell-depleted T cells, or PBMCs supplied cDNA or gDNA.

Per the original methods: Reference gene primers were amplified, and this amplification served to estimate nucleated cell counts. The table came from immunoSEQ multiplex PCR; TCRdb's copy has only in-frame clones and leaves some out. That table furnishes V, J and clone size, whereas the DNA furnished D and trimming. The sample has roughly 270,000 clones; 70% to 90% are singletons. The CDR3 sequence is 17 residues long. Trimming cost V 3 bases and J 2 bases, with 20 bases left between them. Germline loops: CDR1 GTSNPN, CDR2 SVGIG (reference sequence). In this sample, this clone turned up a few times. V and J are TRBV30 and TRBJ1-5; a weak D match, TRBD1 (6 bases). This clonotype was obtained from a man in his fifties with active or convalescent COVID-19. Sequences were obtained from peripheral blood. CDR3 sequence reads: CAWRPTPTGLGNQPQHF. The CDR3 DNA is TGTGCCTGGAGACCGACTCCAACAGGGTTGGGCAATCAGCCCCAGCATTTT.